This record concerns one T cell receptor (beta chain) sequence. Antigen unknown. The source of the sample is a study of graft-versus-host responses after intestinal transplantation. The CDR3 has 12 amino acids. CDR1 LGHNT and CDR2 FRNRAP come from the germline V gene. V lost 5 bases and J 4 bases, leaving 6 bases between the germline ends. Study-level findings and limits: Early post-transplant HvG declines were associated with peak circulating GvH clone levels. Investigators detected GvH clones in recipient marrow, with some emerging earlier in ileum or blood.

Clones were sequenced by immunoSEQ multiplex PCR, and TCRdb holds only the in-frame ones, with some missing. The profile shows 84,000 or so clones, 92% of them singletons. This chain connects TRBV12-5 to TRBJ2-1; D is possibly TRBD1 or TRBD2 (5 bases each). This receptor was identified in a human donor who received an intestinal transplant. This specimen consisted of unstimulated CD4+ T cells sorted from spleen or lymph node cells, obtained before intestinal transplant. Here the CDR3 reads CASGGTYNEQFF. The CDR3 DNA is TGTGCTAGTGGTGGGACGTACAATGAGCAGTTCTTC.